This TCR beta chain was documented in a study of T cells in Graves' hyperthyroidism and ophthalmopathy. General study results and limits: Onset of ophthalmopathy came a median around 6.2 months after the model predicted it.

The ends were cut back, 1 base at V and 4 bases at J, with 10 bases in the middle. This CDR3 has 14 amino acids. Germline V gives CDR1 SGHTA, CDR2 FQGTGA. This clonotype has more than one count but fewer than ten. Antigen specificity is unknown. The investigators amplified TCR beta CDR3 regions from RNA transcripts. During a first-round RT-PCR of the TCR CDR3, the HTBI primer set was used. TCRdb re-called the multiplex PCR reads through MiXCR, storing one row per CDR3 protein. The sample includes about 720,000 distinct CDR3 sequences, around 15% of them seen just once. Sequenced input: blood. This receptor was obtained from a man in his late teens or twenties with Graves' hyperthyroidism. The chain has TRBV7-3 and TRBJ2-5; a weak D match, TRBD2 (6 bases). The CDR3 DNA follows: TGTGCCAGCAGCTTAAATGCGGGGCGAGAGACCCAGTACTTC. Translated, it gives CASSLNAGRETQYF.